The clone carrying this T cell receptor beta chain has a handful of counts. Its antigen is not identified. This specimen belongs to a study of blood T cells in healthy people across ages. Findings and limits, study-wide: Unsorted PBMC input precluded a conclusive naive versus antigen-experienced comparison.

Primers used in a second PCR of about 6 to 11 cycles were a sample-barcoded 5' primer and a J-beta primer mix. TCRdb re-derived calls from the 5' RACE reads in MiXCR, one entry per CDR3 protein. The sample holds 650,000 or so distinct CDR3 sequences, approximately 52% seen once. CDR3 length equals 13 residues. Trimming stripped 7 bases from V and 1 base from J, with 9 bases between. Sequencing input: blood. The source is a woman older than 75 in good health. The rearrangement uses TRBV12-3 or TRBV12-4 and TRBJ2-3; no definite D call. The CDR3 DNA is TGTGCCAGCAACCTACTTGGCACAGATACGCAGTATTTT. Translation: CASNLLGTDTQYF.